A selection of T cell receptor beta chains follows, all from one sample in a study of T cell responses to AZD1222 COVID-19 vaccine. Here immunoSEQ multiplex PCR was the method, and the copy in TCRdb shows in-frame clones only, minus some. The table has about 160,000 clones, approximately 89% seen once. This specimen consisted of peripheral blood, obtained on day 0 of AZD1222 vaccination. The receptors shown here come from an adult in good health. Both conserved end residues are part of each CDR3. D genes are given only for firm matches. Where a row states a size, it is once, few, many or the class of an expanded clone; other rows omit it.

J gene | D gene | clone size | V gene | CDR3 protein | CDR3 DNA
TRBJ1-4 | NA | NA | TRBV3-1/TRBV3-2 | CASSQGLEEINEKLFF | TGTGCCAGCAGCCAAGGTCTGGAGGAAATTAATGAAAAACTGTTTTTT
TRBJ2-7 | TRBD2 | once | TRBV3-1/TRBV3-2 | CASSRNSGSSSYEQYF | TGTGCCAGCTCTCGTAATAGCGGGAGTAGCTCCTACGAGCAGTACTTC
TRBJ2-1 | TRBD1 | NA | TRBV5-1 | CASSLGQGGNNEQFF | TGCGCCAGCAGCCTGGGACAGGGGGGAAACAATGAGCAGTTCTTC
TRBJ2-2 | TRBD2 | NA | TRBV18 | CASSFGLAEELNTGELFF | TGTGCCAGCTCGTTTGGACTAGCGGAGGAGCTGAACACCGGGGAGCTGTTTTTT
TRBJ2-4 | TRBD1 | NA | TRBV7-8 | CASSLGWDRGNIQYF | TGTGCCAGCAGCTTAGGGTGGGACAGGGGAAACATTCAGTACTTC
TRBJ2-1 | TRBD2 | NA | TRBV11-3 | CASSFAGTSGSRGNEQFF | TGTGCCAGCAGTTTTGCCGGGACTAGCGGGAGTAGGGGCAATGAGCAGTTCTTC
TRBJ2-7 | NA | NA | TRBV4-3 | CASSQGVAVSYEQYF | TGCGCCAGCAGCCAAGGGGTAGCGGTATCCTACGAGCAGTACTTC
TRBJ2-3 | TRBD1 | NA | TRBV28 | CASSPLGQGAWADTQYF | TGTGCCAGCAGCCCTCTCGGGCAGGGGGCTTGGGCAGATACGCAGTATTTT
TRBJ2-1 | NA | once | TRBV19 | CASSTGTQYNEQFF | TGTGCCAGTAGTACCGGGACGCAATACAATGAGCAGTTCTTC
TRBJ2-7 | NA | NA | TRBV28 | CASTATGYEQYF | TGTGCCAGCACCGCGACCGGCTACGAGCAGTACTTC
TRBJ1-6 | NA | NA | TRBV7-9 | CASSLDVVNSPLHF | TGTGCCAGCAGCTTAGACGTAGTTAATTCACCCCTCCACTTT
TRBJ1-1 | NA | NA | TRBV6-5 | CASSNRRVNTEAFF | TGTGCCAGCAGTAACCGACGGGTGAACACTGAAGCTTTCTTT
TRBJ1-5 | NA | NA | TRBV4-1 | CASSQDLEGQPQHF | TGCGCCAGCAGCCAAGATCTTGAGGGACAGCCCCAGCATTTT
TRBJ2-5 | NA | NA | TRBV5-8 | CASSLDSPQDF | TGTGCCAGCAGCTTGGACTCTCCCCAGGACTTC
TRBJ1-1 | NA | NA | TRBV11-3 | CASSPIVNTEAFF | TGTGCCAGCAGCCCCATTGTCAACACTGAAGCTTTCTTT
TRBJ1-1 | NA | NA | TRBV5-1 | CASSLESGVTEAFF | TGCGCCAGCAGCTTGGAGTCCGGGGTCACTGAAGCTTTCTTT
TRBJ2-3 | TRBD2 | NA | TRBV11-2 | CASSFLAGSTDTQYF | TGTGCCAGCAGCTTCTTAGCGGGGAGTACAGATACGCAGTATTTT
TRBJ1-2 | NA | NA | TRBV7-2 | CASSTGQLGYTF | TGTGCCAGCAGCACCGGACAGCTGGGCTACACCTTC
TRBJ1-5 | NA | NA | TRBV7-2 | CASSLKGGNNQPQHF | TGTGCCAGCAGCTTAAAGGGAGGAAACAATCAGCCCCAGCATTTT
TRBJ1-2 | TRBD1 | NA | TRBV5-1 | CASSPHTTGVGGYTF | TGCGCCAGCAGCCCACACACAACAGGGGTAGGTGGCTACACCTTC
TRBJ1-4 | TRBD1 | NA | TRBV2 | CASSEWRDRARANEKLFF | TGTGCCAGCAGTGAATGGCGCGACAGGGCGAGGGCTAATGAAAAACTGTTTTTT
TRBJ1-5 | NA | NA | TRBV30 | CAWSVLSLEQPQHF | TGTGCCTGGAGTGTACTTAGTCTGGAACAGCCCCAGCATTTT
TRBJ1-4 | NA | NA | TRBV9 | CASSAGRGPQKEKLFF | TGTGCCAGCAGCGCGGGGCGGGGCCCGCAGAAAGAAAAACTGTTTTTT
TRBJ1-5 | NA | NA | TRBV5-5 | CASSTAGLAQPQHF | TGTGCCAGCAGTACTGCAGGGTTGGCTCAGCCCCAGCATTTT
TRBJ1-2 | TRBD1 | NA | TRBV6-1 | CASSEDREYGYTF | TGTGCCAGCAGTGAGGACAGGGAGTATGGCTACACCTTC
TRBJ2-5 | TRBD1 | NA | TRBV6-6 | CASSSWWTGETETQYF | TGTGCCAGCAGCTCCTGGTGGACAGGGGAAACAGAGACCCAGTACTTC
TRBJ1-2 | NA | NA | TRBV7-8 | CASSQWAILEDYGYTF | TGTGCCAGCAGCCAATGGGCCATCCTTGAGGACTATGGCTACACCTTC
TRBJ1-2 | NA | NA | TRBV9 | CASTGGARGYTF | TGTGCCAGCACCGGGGGGGCTCGGGGCTACACCTTC
TRBJ2-1 | TRBD2 | NA | TRBV11-2 | CASSPGLAGPGEQFF | TGTGCCAGCAGCCCGGGACTAGCGGGCCCCGGTGAGCAGTTCTTC
TRBJ1-2 | NA | NA | TRBV27 | CASSLSGYGYTF | TGTGCCAGCAGTTTATCTGGGTATGGCTACACCTTC
TRBJ2-6 | NA | NA | TRBV5-4 | CASSSPNSGANVLTF | TGTGCCAGCAGCTCCCCGAACTCTGGGGCCAACGTCCTGACTTTC
TRBJ2-7 | NA | NA | TRBV11-2 | CASSLPGESYEQYF | TGTGCCAGCAGCCTCCCGGGAGAGTCCTACGAGCAGTACTTC
TRBJ1-6 | NA | NA | TRBV7-6 | CASSWSSVNSPLHF | TGTGCCAGCAGCTGGTCATCGGTTAATTCACCCCTCCACTTT
TRBJ1-2 | NA | NA | TRBV29-1 | CSGSQGDYGYTF | TGCAGCGGATCCCAAGGGGACTATGGCTACACCTTC
TRBJ1-2 | TRBD1 | NA | TRBV11-2 | CASSSSRDRGGGYTF | TGTGCCAGCAGCTCGTCCCGGGACAGGGGCGGTGGCTACACCTTC
TRBJ1-4 | TRBD1 | NA | TRBV5-1 | CASSVAGGKIEKLFF | TGCGCCAGCAGCGTTGCAGGGGGCAAGATTGAAAAACTGTTTTTT
TRBJ2-1 | NA | NA | TRBV28 | CASSHGRAYNEQFF | TGTGCCAGCAGTCACGGGCGAGCCTACAATGAGCAGTTCTTC
TRBJ2-1 | NA | NA | TRBV27 | CASSHGREQFF | TGTGCCAGCAGTCACGGTCGGGAGCAGTTCTTC
TRBJ2-7 | NA | NA | TRBV6-5 | CASSTSTHSPYEQYF | TGTGCCAGCAGTACCTCGACACACTCCCCCTACGAGCAGTACTTC
TRBJ1-6 | NA | NA | TRBV18 | CASSPVQAYNSPLHF | TGTGCCAGCTCGCCAGTACAGGCCTATAATTCACCCCTCCACTTT
TRBJ1-4 | TRBD1 | NA | TRBV19 | CASTTYPGQDNEKLFF | TGTGCCAGTACCACCTACCCGGGACAGGATAATGAAAAACTGTTTTTT
TRBJ1-1 | NA | NA | TRBV6-1 | CASSEGTRGLTEAFF | TGTGCCAGCAGTGAAGGGACCAGGGGCCTCACTGAAGCTTTCTTT
TRBJ2-1 | TRBD2 | NA | TRBV6-5 | CASVRLAGGDNEQFF | TGTGCCAGCGTTCGACTAGCGGGAGGTGACAATGAGCAGTTCTTC
TRBJ1-1 | TRBD1 | once | TRBV6-5 | CASSFLGQVGIEAFF | TGTGCCAGCAGTTTCCTGGGACAGGTGGGGATTGAAGCTTTCTTT
TRBJ2-5 | TRBD2 | NA | TRBV7-9 | CASSLTVGLAGGETQYF | TGTGCCAGCAGCTTAACCGTGGGACTAGCGGGAGGAGAGACCCAGTACTTC
TRBJ2-2 | NA | NA | TRBV28 | CASIEQSGGELFF | TGTGCCAGCATAGAACAGAGCGGCGGGGAGCTGTTTTTT
TRBJ2-1 | NA | NA | TRBV2 | CASSGGFSYNEQFF | TGTGCCAGCAGTGGTGGGTTTAGCTACAATGAGCAGTTCTTC
TRBJ1-6 | TRBD1 | few | TRBV28 | CASRPGQGYNSPLHF | TGTGCCAGCAGGCCCGGACAGGGATATAATTCACCCCTCCACTTT